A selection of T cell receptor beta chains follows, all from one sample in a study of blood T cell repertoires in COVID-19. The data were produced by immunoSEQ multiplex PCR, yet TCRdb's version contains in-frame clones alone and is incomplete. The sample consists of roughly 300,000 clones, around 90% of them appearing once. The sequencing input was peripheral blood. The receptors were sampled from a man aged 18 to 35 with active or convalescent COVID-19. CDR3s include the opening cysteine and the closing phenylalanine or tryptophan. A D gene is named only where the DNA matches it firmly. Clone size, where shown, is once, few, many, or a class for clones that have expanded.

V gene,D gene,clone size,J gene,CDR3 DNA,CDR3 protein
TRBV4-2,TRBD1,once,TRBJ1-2,TGTGCCAGCAGCCAAGCTTTGGGACAGGCGCCCTATGGCTACACCTTC,CASSQALGQAPYGYTF
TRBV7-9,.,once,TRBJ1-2,TGTGCCAGCAGCTTAGGAGACTATGGCTACACCTTC,CASSLGDYGYTF
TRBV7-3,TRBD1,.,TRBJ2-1,TGTGCCAGCAGCTTATTTGGGGACAGCTACAATGAGCAGTTCTTC,CASSLFGDSYNEQFF
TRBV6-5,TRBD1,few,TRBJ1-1,TGTGCCAGCAGCATTACAGGGGAGGTCACTGAAGCTTTCTTT,CASSITGEVTEAFF
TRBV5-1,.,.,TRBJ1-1,TGCGCCAGCAGCTTGGCCGTGGCTTTCTTT,CASSLAVAFF
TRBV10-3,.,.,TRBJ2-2,TGTGCCATCAGTTTTGATGGCTTGAACACCGGGGAGCTGTTTTTT,CAISFDGLNTGELFF
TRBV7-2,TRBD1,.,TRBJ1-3,TGTGCCAGCAGCTTAGCCCAGGGACAGATCTCTGGAAACACCATATATTTT,CASSLAQGQISGNTIYF
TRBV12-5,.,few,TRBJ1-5,TGTGCTAGTGGTTTGGTACATGGCAATCAGCCCCAGCATTTT,CASGLVHGNQPQHF
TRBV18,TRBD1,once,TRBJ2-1,TGTGCCAGCTCACCTGGGACAGGGGGCAATGAGCAGTTCTTC,CASSPGTGGNEQFF
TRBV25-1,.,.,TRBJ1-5,TGTGCCAGCAGTGAGGGACTTTCCCAGCCCCAGCATTTT,CASSEGLSQPQHF
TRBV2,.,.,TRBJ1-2,TGTGCCAGCAGGGTTATTGAAGCGGGAGATGGCTACACCTTC,CASRVIEAGDGYTF
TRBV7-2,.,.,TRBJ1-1,TGTGCCAGCAGCATATGGACACCCACTGAAGCTTTCTTT,CASSIWTPTEAFF
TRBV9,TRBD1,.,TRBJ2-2,TGTGCCAGCAGCAAGGGACAGGTTGAGGAGCTGTTTTTT,CASSKGQVEELFF
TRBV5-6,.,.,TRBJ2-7,TGTGCCAGCAGCTTGGGGCAGGAGCAGTACTTC,CASSLGQEQYF
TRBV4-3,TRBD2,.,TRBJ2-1,TGCGCCAGCAGCCAGGCGACTGCTTCGGGACTAGCGGGGGGGACCTACAATGAGCAGTTCTTC,CASSQATASGLAGGTYNEQFF
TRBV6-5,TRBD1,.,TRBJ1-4,TGTGCCAGCAAGAACAGGGGGATGGAAAAACTGTTTTTT,CASKNRGMEKLFF
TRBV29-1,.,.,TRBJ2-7,TGCAGCGTTGAAGTCCCAGGGCCCTACGAGCAGTACTTC,CSVEVPGPYEQYF
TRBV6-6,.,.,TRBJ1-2,TGTGCCAGCAGTAACACAGGTGCCTATGGCTACACCTTC,CASSNTGAYGYTF
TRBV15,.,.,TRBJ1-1,TGTGCCACCAGCAGTTATAATTTCGGACAGGAAGCTTTCTTT,CATSSYNFGQEAFF
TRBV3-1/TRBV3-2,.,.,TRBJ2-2,TGTGCCAGCAGCCAAGGGAGTGTCACCGGGGAGCTGTTTTTT,CASSQGSVTGELFF
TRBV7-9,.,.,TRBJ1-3,TGTGCCAGCAGAACAGGGTCAGGAAACACCATATATTTT,CASRTGSGNTIYF
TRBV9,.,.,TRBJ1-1,TGTGCCAGCAGCGTAGAAGGAGGGACCACTGAAGCTTTCTTT,CASSVEGGTTEAFF
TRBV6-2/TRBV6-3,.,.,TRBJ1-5,TGTGCCAGCAGTATTATCCGGGACATACATCAGCCCCAGCATTTT,CASSIIRDIHQPQHF
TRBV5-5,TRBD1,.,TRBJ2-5,TGTGCCAGCAGACCGATACAGGGGAGCCAAGGGACCCAGTACTTC,CASRPIQGSQGTQYF
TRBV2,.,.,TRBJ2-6,TGTGCCAGCAGTGAAAGGCTAGCGCCGGGGGCCAACGTCCTGACTTTC,CASSERLAPGANVLTF
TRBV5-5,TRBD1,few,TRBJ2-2,TGTGCCAGCAGTTTACAGGGGTACACCGGGGAGCTGTTTTTT,CASSLQGYTGELFF
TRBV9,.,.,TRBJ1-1,TGTGCCAGCAGCCCACAGGGTACGAACACTGAAGCTTTCTTT,CASSPQGTNTEAFF
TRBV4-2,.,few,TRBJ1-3,TGTGCCAGCAGCCAAGCCCTGGAGGTCTCTGGAAACACCATATATTTT,CASSQALEVSGNTIYF
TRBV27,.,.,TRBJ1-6,TGTGCCAGCAGCAACTCCCGGGGCTATAATTCACCCCTCCACTTT,CASSNSRGYNSPLHF
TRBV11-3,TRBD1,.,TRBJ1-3,TGTGCCAGCAGCCATACAGGGGGTGAAAACACCATATATTTT,CASSHTGGENTIYF
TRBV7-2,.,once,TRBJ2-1,TGTGCCAGCAGCCAAATTTCGTCCAGCAATGAGCAGTTCTTC,CASSQISSSNEQFF
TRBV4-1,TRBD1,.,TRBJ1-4,TGCGCCAGCAGCCACGCTGGGACAGGGGGCGCAGCTAATGAAAAACTGTTTTTT,CASSHAGTGGAANEKLFF
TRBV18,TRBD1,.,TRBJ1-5,TGTGCCAGCTCATCCCAGGGAACAGGGGCTACAAATCAGCCCCAGCATTTT,CASSSQGTGATNQPQHF
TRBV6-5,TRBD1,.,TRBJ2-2,TGTGCCAGCAGTTACTCCGGACAGGCAGGAGGGGAGCTGTTTTTT,CASSYSGQAGGELFF
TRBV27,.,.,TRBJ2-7,TGTGCCAGCTCTCTGTACGTAGGAGCCTACGAGCAGTACTTC,CASSLYVGAYEQYF
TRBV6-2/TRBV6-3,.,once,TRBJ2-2,TGTGCCAGCAGTAGGTCAGGGGAGGGCACCGGGGAGCTGTTTTTT,CASSRSGEGTGELFF
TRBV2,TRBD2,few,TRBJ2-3,TGTGCCAGCAGACCCCGACTAGCGGGGGTTGATACGCAGTATTTT,CASRPRLAGVDTQYF
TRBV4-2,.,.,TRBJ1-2,TGTGCCAGCAGCCCTGATTGGGCCCTCACCTTC,CASSPDWALTF
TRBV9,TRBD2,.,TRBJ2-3,TGTGCCAGCAGCGGTAAACTGACTAGCGGGGGGCAGACCTCACCAGATACGCAGTATTTT,CASSGKLTSGGQTSPDTQYF
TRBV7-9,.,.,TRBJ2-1,TGTGCCAGCAGCTTAGACAGTTACAATGAGCAGTTCTTC,CASSLDSYNEQFF
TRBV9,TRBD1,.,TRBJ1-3,TGTGCCAGCAGAGCCGGGACAGGGGTGGATGGAAACACCATATATTTT,CASRAGTGVDGNTIYF
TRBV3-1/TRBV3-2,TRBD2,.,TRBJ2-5,TGTGCCAGCAGCCTCCTTAAGCGGGGGGGCGGGCAAGAGACCCAGTACTTC,CASSLLKRGGGQETQYF
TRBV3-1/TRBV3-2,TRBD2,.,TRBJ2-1,TGTGCCAGCAGCCAATTTAGCGGGGGCCTAAACTACAATGAGCAGTTCTTC,CASSQFSGGLNYNEQFF
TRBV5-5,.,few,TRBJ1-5,TGTGCCAGCAGCTTGGACAGGAGAATCAATCAGCCCCAGCATTTT,CASSLDRRINQPQHF
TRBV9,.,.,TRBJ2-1,TGTGCCAGCAGCTCCCCTCCGGAGGGGGAGCAGTTCTTC,CASSSPPEGEQFF
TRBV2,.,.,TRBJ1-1,TGTGCCAGCAGTGAATTTCGCCCGAATGGAGGCACTGAAGCTTTCTTT,CASSEFRPNGGTEAFF
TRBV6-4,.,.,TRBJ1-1,TGTGCCAGCAGTTTGACAGAAAGCACTGAAGCTTTCTTT,CASSLTESTEAFF
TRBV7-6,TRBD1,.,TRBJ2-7,TGTGCCAGCAGCTTAATGACAGGGGTAGCCTACGAGCAGTACTTC,CASSLMTGVAYEQYF
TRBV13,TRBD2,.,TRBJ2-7,TGTGCCAGCAGCTTAGGTAGCGGGGGGGCCTCTTCCTACGAGCAGTACTTC,CASSLGSGGASSYEQYF
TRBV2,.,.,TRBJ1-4,TGTGCCAGCAATAACGCGTACATGCGGTCTAATGAAAAACTGTTTTTT,CASNNAYMRSNEKLFF
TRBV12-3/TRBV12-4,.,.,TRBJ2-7,TGTGCCAGCAGTTTGGTCAGGGACGAGCAGTACTTC,CASSLVRDEQYF